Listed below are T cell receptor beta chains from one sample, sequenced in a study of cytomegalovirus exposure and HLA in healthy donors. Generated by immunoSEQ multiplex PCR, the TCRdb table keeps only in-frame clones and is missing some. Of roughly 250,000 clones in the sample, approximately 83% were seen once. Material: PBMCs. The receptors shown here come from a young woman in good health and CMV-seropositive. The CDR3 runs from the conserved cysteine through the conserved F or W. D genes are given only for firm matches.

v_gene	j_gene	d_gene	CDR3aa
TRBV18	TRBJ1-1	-	CASSRTAVNTEAFF
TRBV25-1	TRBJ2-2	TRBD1	CASSDPRQGITGELFF
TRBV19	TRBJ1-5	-	CASSRGGEVYGGAQHF
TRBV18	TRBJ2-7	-	CASSRDVVDYEQYF
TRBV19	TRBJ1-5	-	CASSLDSLYQPQHF
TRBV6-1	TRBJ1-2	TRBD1	CASSEGQLYGYTF
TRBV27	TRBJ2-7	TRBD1	CASSFSRGLMGEQYF
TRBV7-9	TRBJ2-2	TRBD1	CASSTPQGVAELFF
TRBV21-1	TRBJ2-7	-	CASSQLAGGPNEQYF
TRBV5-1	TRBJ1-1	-	CASSLEPGYTEAFF
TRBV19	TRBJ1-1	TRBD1	CASSDVGDRGKAFF
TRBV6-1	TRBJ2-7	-	CASRPRLPYSYEQYF
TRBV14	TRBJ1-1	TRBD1	CASSQDSRGTGRRTEAFF
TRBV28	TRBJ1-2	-	CASMPPTGVYGYTF